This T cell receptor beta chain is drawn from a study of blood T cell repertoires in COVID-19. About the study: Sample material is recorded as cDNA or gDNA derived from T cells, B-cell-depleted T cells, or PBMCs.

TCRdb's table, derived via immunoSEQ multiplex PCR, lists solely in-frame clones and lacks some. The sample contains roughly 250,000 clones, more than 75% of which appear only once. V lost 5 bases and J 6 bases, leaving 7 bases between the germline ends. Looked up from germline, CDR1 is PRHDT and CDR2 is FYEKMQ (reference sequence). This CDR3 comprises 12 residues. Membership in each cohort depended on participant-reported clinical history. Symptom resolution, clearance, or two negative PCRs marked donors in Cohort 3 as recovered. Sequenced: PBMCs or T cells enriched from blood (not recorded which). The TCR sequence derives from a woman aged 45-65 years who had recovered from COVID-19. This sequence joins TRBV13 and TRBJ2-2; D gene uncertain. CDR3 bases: TGTGCCAGCAGCCCAATCCCCGGGGAGCTGTTTTTT. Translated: CASSPIPGELFF.